The T cell receptor (beta chain) under discussion was sequenced for a study of blood T cell repertoires in COVID-19. Whole-study context: There were acute and convalescent COVID-19 samples, and they came from the United States, Italy and Spain.

Original data processing: Scientists estimated how many nucleated cells there were by amplifying reference gene primers. TCRdb's table, derived via immunoSEQ multiplex PCR, lists solely in-frame clones and lacks some. D and trimming come from the DNA, and the V and J calls and clone size come from that table. The sample has approximately 100,000 clones, 80% to 90% seen once. The CDR3 contains 15 residues. The germline V gene encodes CDR1 SQVTM and CDR2 ANQGSEA. V was pared by 6 bases and J by 0 bases, with 7 bases of the junction left unmatched. What was sequenced was peripheral blood. The TCR comes from a human donor in a cohort sampled during active COVID-19. The J gene is TRBJ2-3, the V gene TRBV29-1, with 9 bases that match TRBD1. CDR3 nucleotide sequence: TGCAGCGTATCCACAGGGGGCTCTAGCACAGATACGCAGTATTTT. Its protein product is CSVSTGGSSTDTQYF.